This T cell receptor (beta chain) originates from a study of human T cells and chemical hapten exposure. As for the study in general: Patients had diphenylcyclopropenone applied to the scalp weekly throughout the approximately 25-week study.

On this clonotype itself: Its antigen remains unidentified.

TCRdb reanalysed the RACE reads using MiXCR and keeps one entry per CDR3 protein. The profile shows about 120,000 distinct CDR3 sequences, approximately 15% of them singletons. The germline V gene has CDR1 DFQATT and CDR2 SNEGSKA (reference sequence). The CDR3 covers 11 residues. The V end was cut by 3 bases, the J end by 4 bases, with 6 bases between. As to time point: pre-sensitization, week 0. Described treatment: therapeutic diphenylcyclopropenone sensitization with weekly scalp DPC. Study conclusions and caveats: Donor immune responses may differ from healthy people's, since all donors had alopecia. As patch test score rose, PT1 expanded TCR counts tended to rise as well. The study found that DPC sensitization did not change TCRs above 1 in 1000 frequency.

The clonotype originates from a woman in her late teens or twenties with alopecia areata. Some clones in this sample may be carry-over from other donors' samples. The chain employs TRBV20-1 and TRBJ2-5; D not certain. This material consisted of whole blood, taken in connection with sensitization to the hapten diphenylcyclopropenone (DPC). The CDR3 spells CSARFIETQYF. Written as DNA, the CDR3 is TGCAGTGCTAGGTTTATAGAGACCCAGTACTTC.